This T cell receptor beta chain was captured by sequencing in a study of cytomegalovirus exposure and HLA in healthy donors. Points on this clone: Its antigen is not known.

TCRdb's table, derived via immunoSEQ multiplex PCR, lists solely in-frame clones and lacks some. The profile shows around 300,000 clones, 80% to 90% of them singletons. Study-level findings and limits: TCR sequences were mostly rare, though some public TCRs occurred in many donors. One later analysis, an examination of the 120 validation repertoires, found that first-cohort TCR clusters tended to co-occur in them.

The sequenced material came from PBMCs. The clonotype comes from a woman under 30 in good health and CMV-seronegative.

The CDR3 loop is CASSFPRTGSHSHSNQPQHF. CDR3 DNA sequence: TGTGCCAGCAGCTTTCCTCGGACAGGGAGTCACTCCCATAGCAATCAGCCCCAGCATTTT. The chain couples TRBV11-3 to TRBJ1-5; TRBD1 aligns across 8 bases. The germline V gene encodes CDR1 SGHNT and CDR2 YENEEA. The J segment lost 0 bases and the V segment lost 3 bases, leaving 16 bases of the junction unmatched. There are 20 residues in the CDR3.